Below, 24 T cell receptor beta chains from the same sample are listed, as sequenced in a study of radiotherapy plus CTLA-4 blockade in lung cancer. The repertoire was sequenced with immunoSEQ multiplex PCR; TCRdb's copy has only in-frame clones and lacks some. The sample comprises some 110,000 clones, about 80% of which are singletons, and around 3% rests with the top ten. Sequenced material: peripheral blood, taken from a patient treated with radiotherapy plus ipilimumab. The receptor source for this set is a human donor with non-small cell lung cancer that progressed on radiotherapy plus ipilimumab. Some clones in this sample may be carry-over from other donors' samples.

The sample holds a few counts of this clone. The CDR3 reads CASSIDLGFNQPQHF. CDR3 nucleotide sequence: TGTGCCAGTAGTATAGATCTGGGTTTCAATCAGCCCCAGCATTTT. The V and J genes are TRBV19 and TRBJ1-5; D not certain. Trimming took 0 bases from V and 3 from J, leaving 9 bases between them. This CDR3 spans 15 amino acids. Germline V lookup: CDR1 LNHDA, CDR2 SQIVND (reference sequence).

In DNA, the CDR3 is TGTGCCACCAGCACTGGGGCCAACGTCCTGACTTTC. Protein sequence: CATSTGANVLTF. The chain uses TRBV15 and TRBJ2-6; no definite D call. The germline gives CDR1 LNHNV, CDR2 YYDKDF (reference sequence). The length of the CDR3 is 12 residues. V dropped 4 bases and J dropped 2 bases, with 0 bases sitting between them.

The chain uses TRBV6-1 and TRBJ1-2; no clear D gene. Trimming took 7 bases from V and 8 from J, leaving 17 bases between them. Per the germline V gene, CDR1 is MNHNS and CDR2 is SASEGT. The CDR3 is made up of 13 amino acids. The DNA of the CDR3 is TGTGCCAGCAAAACCCCCCGGGCCTCAGGCTACACCTTC. Its protein product is CASKTPRASGYTF.

The chain is built from TRBV7-9 and TRBJ2-2; D perhaps matches TRBD2 (6 bases). This CDR3 spans 16 amino acids. Trimming took off 1 base at V and 2 bases at J, with 11 bases between the two ends. Germline-derived CDR1 and CDR2 are SEHNR and FQNEAQ (reference sequence). The CDR3 DNA reads TGTGCCAGCAGCTTAGAAATTAGCGGTAACACCGGGGAGCTGTTTTTT. It codes for CASSLEISGNTGELFF. Full variable domain (outside the CDR3, taken from reference TRBV7-9 and TRBJ2-2): DTGVSQNPRHKITKRGQNVTFRCDPISEHNRLYWYRQTLGQGPEFLTYFQNEAQLEKSRLLSDRFSAERPKGSFSTLEIQRTEQGDSAMYLCASSLEISGNTGELFFGEGSRLTVL.

The V gene is TRBV25-1, the J gene TRBJ2-3, with TRBD2 identical over 16 bases. Germline CDR1 is MGHDK and CDR2 is SYGVNS. Trimming at V came to 4 bases and at J to 7 bases, leaving 5 bases not matched to a gene. The CDR3 totals 16 residues. The CDR3 bases are TGTGCCAGCAGTGTCGGGACTAGCGGGGGGGGAAATACGCAGTATTTT. Translating gives CASSVGTSGGGNTQYF.

V is TRBV4-3 and J is TRBJ1-2, with D possibly TRBD1 on 5 matching bases. The CDR3 has 13 residues. The germline V and J ends were trimmed by 3 bases and 4 bases, with 9 bases remaining between them. Germline loops: CDR1 LGHNA, CDR2 YSLEER. The CDR3 bases are TGCGCCAGCAGCCACGACAGTGGCTATGGCTACACCTTC. It translates to CASSHDSGYGYTF.

About this clone itself: At one end the junction does not follow the germline gene, possibly because of a read error. V is TRBV7-2 and J is TRBJ1-3; D gene uncertain. CDR1 and CDR2 (germline): SGHTA, FQGNSA. The CDR3 length is 15 residues. The CDR3 DNA sequence: TGTGCCAGCGGCTTAGACCCCTTCTCTGGAAACACCATATATTTT. This sequence encodes CASGLDPFSGNTIYF.

The chain has TRBV4-3 and TRBJ2-1; perhaps TRBD2 as D (5 bases). Between the trimmed V and J ends, which lost 5 bases and 4 bases, there was a span of 12 bases. Germline-derived CDR1 and CDR2 are LGHNA and YSLEER. The CDR3 spans 14 residues. CDR3 sequence (DNA): TGCGCCAGCAGCGCCCCGAGAGGGTACAATGAGCAGTTCTTC. This translates into CASSAPRGYNEQFF.

The chain is built from TRBV5-4 and TRBJ2-5, with a possible D match to TRBD1 (5 bases). V was trimmed by 0 bases and J by 4 bases, leaving 13 bases between them. Germline CDR1 SGHNT, CDR2 YYREEE (reference sequence). CDR3 length: 15 amino acids. CDR3 DNA: TGTGCCAGCAGCTTGGCCTGGGGCCCCGGAGAGACCCAGTACTTC. Translation gives CASSLAWGPGETQYF.

The CDR3 sequence: CASSLVGEETQYF. CDR3 DNA: TGTGCCAGCAGCTTAGTGGGGGAAGAGACCCAGTACTTC. V and J are TRBV11-3 and TRBJ2-5; D may correspond to TRBD1 or TRBD2 (5 bases each). Germline CDR1 is SGHNT and CDR2 is YENEEA. This CDR3 has 13 residues. The V gene lost 1 base and the J gene lost 3 bases, with 6 bases spanning the gap.

The chain's CDR3 is CASSRRAGVGAHQPQHF. CDR3 nucleotides: TGCGCCAGCAGCCGCAGAGCAGGGGTCGGTGCGCATCAGCCCCAGCATTTT. V gene TRBV4-1 combines with J gene TRBJ1-5, with D possibly matching TRBD1 (6 bases). V was clipped by 4 bases and J by 5 bases, with 21 bases between them. Per germline, CDR1 MGHRA and CDR2 YSYEKL. The CDR3 totals 17 residues.

The chain has TRBV4-2 and TRBJ1-2; tentatively, D is TRBD1 (5 bases). The length of the CDR3 is 15 residues. V dropped 0 bases and J dropped 3 bases, with 11 bases sitting between them. From germline, CDR1 is LGHNA and CDR2 YNFKEQ. The CDR3 loop is CASSQDDPRDYGYTF. The CDR3 coding sequence is TGTGCCAGCAGCCAAGACGATCCCAGGGACTATGGCTACACCTTC.

This clone was picked up a small number of times. V and J are TRBV5-1 and TRBJ2-3, with D maybe TRBD1 (5 bases). Trimming removed 0 bases at V and 0 bases at J, with 8 bases between. This CDR3 is 15 amino acids long. Germline V gene data show CDR1 as SGHRS and CDR2 as YFSETQ. The CDR3 region has the DNA TGCGCCAGCAGCTTGGACCAGGGCAGCACAGATACGCAGTATTTT. Its protein is CASSLDQGSTDTQYF.

This clone appeared a single time. This chain joins TRBV2 and TRBJ1-1, with D tentatively TRBD1 (6 bases). Germline V lookup: CDR1 SNHLY, CDR2 FYNNEI. This CDR3 comprises 14 residues. V gave up 2 bases and J gave up 7 bases, with 14 bases separating them. Here the CDR3 reads CASSEWGQAVEAFF. The CDR3 bases are TGTGCCAGCAGTGAATGGGGACAAGCGGTTGAAGCTTTCTTT.

CDR3 nucleotide sequence: TGTGCCAGCAGTGAGACAGGAGGCTCCTACGAGCAGTACTTC. This gives the protein CASSETGGSYEQYF. The chain links TRBV27 to TRBJ2-7, with D perhaps matching TRBD1 (6 bases). The ends were cut back, 5 bases at V and 0 bases at J, with 11 bases in the middle. The CDR3 loop spans 14 amino acids. Germline assignment: CDR1 MNHEY and CDR2 SMNVEV (reference sequence).

The genes are TRBV27 and TRBJ1-2, with D uncertain. This CDR3 has 13 residues. Trimming left V 0 bases short and J 8 bases short, with 10 bases between. Germline CDR1 reads MNHEY; CDR2 reads SMNVEV (reference sequence). The CDR3 DNA reads as TGTGCCAGCAGTTTATCGGCATCGGGGGGCTACACCTTC. Amino acids: CASSLSASGGYTF.

The chain links TRBV15 to TRBJ1-2; D gene unclear. V was cut by 1 base and J by 11 bases, with 11 bases left in between. The length of the CDR3 is 12 residues. CDR1 is LNHNV and CDR2 is YYDKDF in the germline V gene (reference sequence). The CDR3 loop reads CATSRVLTAYTF. CDR3 DNA: TGTGCCACCAGCAGAGTCTTGACTGCTTACACCTTC.

Note on this clone: The sample has other DNA sequences that encode this CDR3 too. The V gene is TRBV5-6, the J gene TRBJ2-1; a weak D match, TRBD1 (6 bases). Germline CDR1 is SGHDT and CDR2 is YYEEEE. Trimming took 2 bases from V and 10 from J, leaving 7 bases between them. This CDR3 spans 11 amino acids. DNA for the CDR3: TGTGCCAGCAGCTTACAGGGAGAGCAGTTCTTC. This translates into CASSLQGEQFF.

The chain carries TRBV5-1 and TRBJ1-2; 11 bases align to TRBD1. The CDR3 runs 15 residues. Trimming cost V 3 bases and J 8 bases; bases outside gene matches: 9. CDR1 is SGHRS, CDR2 YFSETQ, per germline. The CDR3 DNA follows: TGCGCCAGCAGCTCGGCCGGGACAGGGGGTGAGGGCTACACCTTC. Protein: CASSSAGTGGEGYTF.

The genes are TRBV28 and TRBJ1-1; 7 bases align to TRBD1. This CDR3 comprises 15 residues. Germline lookup yields CDR1 MDHEN and CDR2 SYDVKM. After removal of 3 bases from V and 0 bases from J, the junction contained 4 bases not matched to a gene. This CDR3 is CASSFPTGMNTEAFF. The CDR3 DNA reads TGTGCCAGCAGTTTTCCGACAGGGATGAACACTGAAGCTTTCTTT.

This clone has just one count. J is TRBJ2-7 and V is TRBV9; 14 bases map to TRBD2. Trimming took 4 bases from V and 6 from J; bases not matched to a gene: 15. The germline V gene has CDR1 SGDLS and CDR2 YYNGEE. The CDR3 runs to 18 residues. CDR3: CASSSPTSGGAFSPEQYF. CDR3 DNA: TGTGCCAGCAGCTCGCCGACTAGCGGGGGGGCCTTTTCTCCCGAGCAGTACTTC.

The V call is TRBV7-3, the J call TRBJ1-1; D is undetermined. CDR3 length equals 14 residues. V lost 5 bases, J lost 1 base, and 11 bases lay in between. Germline V gene lookup returns CDR1 SGHTA and CDR2 FQGTGA. The CDR3 coding sequence is TGTGCCAGCAGCCCTCACAATGCGAACACTGAAGCTTTCTTT. Protein sequence: CASSPHNANTEAFF.

This clone was seen a few times. This rearrangement joins TRBV19 to TRBJ2-7, with D possibly matching TRBD1 (6 bases). The CDR3 is 14 amino acids. In germline, CDR1 is LNHDA, CDR2 SQIVND (reference sequence). With 6 bases removed from V and 3 bases from J, the gap between germline ends came to 15 bases. DNA for the CDR3: TGTGCCAGTAGAGCAGGGGCAGGGGTCTACGAGCAGTACTTC. Translation: CASRAGAGVYEQYF.

The chain joins TRBV11-2 to TRBJ2-1; TRBD1 matches 8 bases. Germline V gene lookup returns CDR1 SGHAT and CDR2 FQNNGV. The CDR3 extends over 11 amino acids. The trim removed 5 bases at V and 12 bases at J, leaving 3 bases unmatched. The CDR3 nucleotides are TGTGCCAGCAGCCCCGACAGGGGGCAGTTCTTC. This gives the protein CASSPDRGQFF.